What follows are 10 T cell receptor beta chains derived from one specimen sequenced in a study of long-term antiretroviral therapy in people with HIV (dated by TCRdb to between 2021 and 2024). The immunoSEQ hsTCRB v3.0 assay was used at survey level resolution to sequence the TRB variable region. TCRdb's version of the immuneACCESS table is confined to in-frame rearrangements and falls short of the full clone set. An unresolved V gene accounts for under half of the shortfall where checked; the remainder is of unknown origin. The sample table holds 20,000 to 25,000 clones, of which roughly 80% were seen once. The ten largest clones add up to 9% to 15% of the sample. The material sequenced was unsorted PBMCs, taken 1.6 years after starting antiretroviral therapy. These receptor sequences come from a middle-aged man with HIV.

The genes are TRBV6-6 and TRBJ2-7; 8 nucleotides line up with TRBD1. CDR3 length: 14 residues. Trimming took 5 bases from V and 4 from J; bases not matched to a gene: 7. CDR1 is MNHNY and CDR2 is SVGAGI in the germline V gene (reference sequence). The CDR3 loop reads CASSTSDRVYEQYF. CDR3 bases: TGTGCCAGCAGTACCTCGGACAGGGTTTACGAGCAGTACTTC.

The J gene is TRBJ2-2, the V gene TRBV14; D is ambiguous. V was shortened by 3 bases and J by 7 bases, with 12 bases between the two germline ends. CDR3 length equals 14 residues. CDR1 is SGHDN, CDR2 FVKESK, per germline. CDR3 bases: TGTGCCAGCAGCCAGGCTCTGGTGTACGGGGAGCTGTTTTTT. Residues: CASSQALVYGELFF.

This chain connects TRBV27 to TRBJ2-1; TRBD1 or TRBD2 may be the D gene (6 bases each). Germline V gives CDR1 MNHEY, CDR2 SMNVEV (reference sequence). V was trimmed by 5 bases and J by 8 bases, leaving 16 bases between them. This CDR3 has 14 residues. This CDR3 is CASSGKDGGDEQFF. CDR3 bases: TGTGCCAGCAGTGGCAAGGACGGGGGCGATGAGCAGTTCTTC.

This chain connects TRBV27 to TRBJ2-7, with 12 bases aligning to TRBD1. J lost 5 bases, V lost 6 bases, and 5 bases had no gene match. CDR3 size: 14 residues. Germline-derived CDR1 and CDR2 are MNHEY and SMNVEV (reference sequence). CDR3 loop: CASSPGTGGNEQYF. The CDR3 DNA sequence: TGTGCCAGCAGCCCCGGGACAGGGGGCAACGAGCAGTACTTC.

The chain recombines TRBV10-2 with TRBJ2-3; D may be TRBD1 (5 bases). Trimming cost V 1 base and J 2 bases, with 16 bases left between them. Germline V lookup: CDR1 WSHSY, CDR2 SAAADI. The CDR3 length is 17 residues. The CDR3 coding sequence is TGCGCCAGCAGTGAGTGGGGCTTTAAAGGGAACACAGATACGCAGTATTTT. Encoded protein: CASSEWGFKGNTDTQYF.

The count of this clone is one. The chain couples TRBV18 to TRBJ2-2; 9 positions match TRBD2. This CDR3 contains 15 residues. In germline, CDR1 is KGHSH, CDR2 LQKENI. Trimming removed 3 bases from V and 4 bases from J; junction bases left unmatched: 3. In nucleotides, the CDR3 is TGTGCCAGCTCACCTAGCGGGAGTTTCACCGGGGAGCTGTTTTTT. This sequence encodes CASSPSGSFTGELFF.

This clone was detected a few times. The chain is built from TRBV6-1 and TRBJ1-2; unclear D gene. CDR1 MNHNS and CDR2 SASEGT come from the germline V gene. There are 14 residues in the CDR3. Trimming removed 1 base at V and 3 bases at J, with 9 bases between. The CDR3 spells CASSEVHGYYGYTF. The CDR3 bases are TGTGCCAGCAGTGAAGTCCACGGGTACTATGGCTACACCTTC.

The chain joins TRBV30 to TRBJ2-6; D remains unclear. The CDR3 covers 15 residues. With 2 bases removed from V and 0 bases from J, the gap between germline ends came to 8 bases. CDR1 is GTSNPN and CDR2 is SVGIG in the germline V gene (reference sequence). CDR3 sequence (DNA): TGTGCCTGGAGTAAGGGCTACTCTGGGGCCAACGTCCTGACTTTC. Its protein is CAWSKGYSGANVLTF. The full variable domain, with the rest looked up from reference TRBV30 and TRBJ2-6, is SQTIHQWPATLVQPVGSPLSLECTVEGTSNPNLYWYRQAAGRGLQLLFYSVGIGQISSEVPQNLSASRPQDRQFILSSKKLLLSDSGFYLCAWSKGYSGANVLTFGAGSRLTVL.

This CDR3 reads CASSQARGGPEVTQYF. DNA of the CDR3: TGCGCCAGCAGCCAAGCCCGGGGGGGGCCCGAAGTGACCCAGTACTTC. The V call is TRBV4-1, the J call TRBJ2-5; 8 bases match TRBD2. Germline assignment: CDR1 MGHRA and CDR2 YSYEKL. The length of the CDR3 is 16 residues. Unmatched junction bases numbered 11, after V lost 1 base and J lost 7 bases.

This rearrangement joins TRBV5-6 to TRBJ2-4; the D call may be TRBD1 or TRBD2 (6 bases each). The CDR3 is 15 amino acids. V gave up 4 bases and J gave up 3 bases, with 14 bases separating them. Germline CDR1 is SGHDT and CDR2 is YYEEEE. CDR3 coding DNA: TGTGCCAGCAGCCAACGGGGGCGCGGCAAAAACATTCAGTACTTC. Translated: CASSQRGRGKNIQYF.